The 7 T cell receptor beta chains presented below share a single source sample, sequenced in a study of T cells after yellow fever vaccination. TCRdb used MiXCR to reprocess the 5' RACE reads, holding one entry per CDR3 protein. The top ten hold roughly 0.5% of the sample, which has 200,000 to 300,000 distinct CDR3 sequences, 13% seen once. Material: CD4+ T cells sorted from PBMCs, obtained 45 days after the yellow fever booster vaccination. The source of these receptors is a man aged 25-45 years who received the YFV17D yellow fever vaccine.

The chain recombines TRBV20-1 with TRBJ1-1; unclear D gene. CDR1 DFQATT and CDR2 SNEGSKA come from the germline V gene (reference sequence). The CDR3 length is 12 residues. Trimming shortened V by 6 bases and J by 3 bases, and 11 bases separated the two germline ends. The CDR3 nucleotides read TGCAGTGCCCTCAAGAGGTACACTGAAGCTTTCTTT. Protein product: CSALKRYTEAFF.

This clonotype was seen a handful of times. This chain joins TRBV7-9 and TRBJ2-6, with D perhaps matching TRBD1 or TRBD2 (5 bases each). This CDR3 region has 17 residues. V was trimmed by 4 bases and J by 2 bases, leaving 15 bases between them. Per the germline V gene, CDR1 is SEHNR and CDR2 is FQNEAQ (reference sequence). As DNA, the CDR3 is TGTGCCAGCAGCTCGCCACCAGGGACCGCTGGGGCCAACGTCCTGACTTTC. It specifies CASSSPPGTAGANVLTF.

V usage is TRBV20-1 and J usage is TRBJ2-2; TRBD1 aligns across 9 bases. In germline, CDR1 is DFQATT, CDR2 SNEGSKA (reference sequence). There are 14 residues in the CDR3. Germline trimming cut 5 bases from V and 5 bases from J; bases unmatched to any gene: 6. CDR3 bases: TGCAGTGCTTCAACAGGGGGCTGGACCGGGGAGCTGTTTTTT. Its protein product is CSASTGGWTGELFF.

This clonotype was recorded a few times. The DNA of the CDR3 is TGTGCCAGCAGCCAACAGACAGGGTCTTCGATGTTCTTC. Its translation: CASSQQTGSSMFF. This chain links TRBV5-6 with TRBJ2-1, with 7 bases lining up with TRBD1. The V gene end was trimmed by 4 bases and the J gene end by 15 bases; junction bases not matched to a gene: 13. The germline CDR1 and CDR2 sequences are SGHDT and YYEEEE. The CDR3 has 13 amino acids.

This clonotype was counted ten times or more. V usage is TRBV15 and J usage is TRBJ2-5; 7 bases map to TRBD2. CDR3 size: 15 residues. CDR1 is LNHNV, CDR2 YYDKDF, per germline (reference sequence). V trimming: 0 bases; J trimming: 2 bases; junction bases outside the gene matches: 3. The CDR3 region is CATSRDPSGQETQYF. For the CDR3, the DNA is TGTGCCACCAGCAGAGATCCTAGCGGACAAGAGACCCAGTACTTC.

This clonotype has more than one count but fewer than ten. The chain links TRBV28 to TRBJ1-1; 7 bases map to TRBD1. V shed 5 bases, J shed 4 bases, and the junction held 4 bases outside the gene matches. CDR1 and CDR2 from the germline V gene are MDHEN and SYDVKM. This CDR3 has 13 amino acids. CDR3 protein: CASSPGQFTEAFF. The CDR3 DNA sequence: TGTGCCAGCAGTCCGGGACAGTTCACTGAAGCTTTCTTT.

Only a few counts were recorded for this clonotype. This sequence joins TRBV30 and TRBJ1-2; the D gene is possibly TRBD1 (5 bases). This CDR3 is 15 amino acids long. Germline V gene data show CDR1 as GTSNPN and CDR2 as SVGIG (reference sequence). Deletions cut 3 bases from V and 4 bases from J, with 18 bases between. CDR3 nucleotide sequence: TGTGCCTGGAGACGATCGGGGGGGATGCTCTATGGCTACACCTTC. Its protein is CAWRRSGGMLYGYTF.